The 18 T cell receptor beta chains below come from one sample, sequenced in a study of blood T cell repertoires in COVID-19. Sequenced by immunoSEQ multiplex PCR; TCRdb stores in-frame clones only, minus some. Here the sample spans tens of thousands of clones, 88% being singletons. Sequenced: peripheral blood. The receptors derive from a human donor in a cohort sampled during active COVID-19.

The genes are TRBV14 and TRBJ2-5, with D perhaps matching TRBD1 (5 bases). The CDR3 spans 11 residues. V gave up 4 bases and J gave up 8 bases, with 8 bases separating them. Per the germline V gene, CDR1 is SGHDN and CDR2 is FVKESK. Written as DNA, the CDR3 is TGTGCCAGCAGCCTGACAGATACCCAGTACTTC. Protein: CASSLTDTQYF.

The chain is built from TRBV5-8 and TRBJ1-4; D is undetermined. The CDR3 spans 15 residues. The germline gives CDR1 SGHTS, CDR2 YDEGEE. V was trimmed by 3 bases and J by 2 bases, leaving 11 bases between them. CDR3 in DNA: TGTGCCAGCAGCTCATTATTCGGGACTAATGAAAAACTGTTTTTT. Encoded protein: CASSSLFGTNEKLFF. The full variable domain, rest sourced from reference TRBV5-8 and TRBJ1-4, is EAGVTQSPTHLIKTRGQQATLRCSPISGHTSVYWYQQALGLGLQFLLWYDEGEERNRGNFPPRFSGRQFPNYSSELNVNALELEDSALYLCASSSLFGTNEKLFFGSGTQLSVL.

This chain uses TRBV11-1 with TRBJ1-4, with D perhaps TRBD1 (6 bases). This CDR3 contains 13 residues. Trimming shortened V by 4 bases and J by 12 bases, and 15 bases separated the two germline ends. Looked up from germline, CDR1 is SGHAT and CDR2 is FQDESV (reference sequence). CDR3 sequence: CASSWGDRRELFF. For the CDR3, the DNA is TGTGCCAGCAGCTGGGGCGACAGGCGGGAACTGTTTTTT.

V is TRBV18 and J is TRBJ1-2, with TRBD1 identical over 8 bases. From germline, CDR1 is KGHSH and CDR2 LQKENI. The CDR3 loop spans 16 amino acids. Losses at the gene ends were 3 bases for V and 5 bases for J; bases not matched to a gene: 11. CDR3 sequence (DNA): TGTGCCAGCTCACCGGGTCCAGGGGGCTTTTTTTATGGCTACACCTTC. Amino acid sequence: CASSPGPGGFFYGYTF.

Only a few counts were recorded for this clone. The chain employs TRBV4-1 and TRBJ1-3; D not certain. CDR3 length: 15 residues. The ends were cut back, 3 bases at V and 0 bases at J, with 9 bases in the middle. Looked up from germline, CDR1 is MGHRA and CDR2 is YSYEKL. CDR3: CASSQRGYSGNTIYF. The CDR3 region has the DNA TGCGCCAGCAGCCAGCGGGGTTACTCTGGAAACACCATATATTTT.

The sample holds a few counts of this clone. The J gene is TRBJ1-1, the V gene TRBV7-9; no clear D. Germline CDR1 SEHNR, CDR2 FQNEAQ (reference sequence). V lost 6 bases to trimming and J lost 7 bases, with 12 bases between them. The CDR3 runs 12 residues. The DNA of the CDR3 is TGTGCCAGCAGTTTAACTTCGGTTGAAGCTTTCTTT. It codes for CASSLTSVEAFF.

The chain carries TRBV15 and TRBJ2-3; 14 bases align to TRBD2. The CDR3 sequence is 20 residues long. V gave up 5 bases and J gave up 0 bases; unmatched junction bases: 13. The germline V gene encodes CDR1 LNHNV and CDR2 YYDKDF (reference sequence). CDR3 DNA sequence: TGTGCCACCAGCCACAGGTTGGGACTAGCGGGAGTGAAAAGCACAGATACGCAGTATTTT. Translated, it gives CATSHRLGLAGVKSTDTQYF.

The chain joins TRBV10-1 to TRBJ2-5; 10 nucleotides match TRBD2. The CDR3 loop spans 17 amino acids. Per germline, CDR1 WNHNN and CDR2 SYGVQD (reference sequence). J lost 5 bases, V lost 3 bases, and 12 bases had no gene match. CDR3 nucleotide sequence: TGCGCCAGCAGTGAACTAGCGGGAAGAAGGGTAGGGGAGACCCAGTACTTC. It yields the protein CASSELAGRRVGETQYF.

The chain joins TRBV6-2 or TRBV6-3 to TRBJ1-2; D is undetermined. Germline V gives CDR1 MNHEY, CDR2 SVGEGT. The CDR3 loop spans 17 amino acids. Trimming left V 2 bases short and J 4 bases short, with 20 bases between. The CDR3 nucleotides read TGTGCCAGCAGTTACCTTGCCACCCCAACAGCCTCCTATGGCTACACCTTC. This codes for CASSYLATPTASYGYTF.

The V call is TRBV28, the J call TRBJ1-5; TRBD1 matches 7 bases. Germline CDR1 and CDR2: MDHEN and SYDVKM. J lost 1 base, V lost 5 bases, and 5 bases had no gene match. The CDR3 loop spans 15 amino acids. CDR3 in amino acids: CASSPPGQSNQPQHF. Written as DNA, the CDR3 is TGTGCCAGCAGTCCCCCGGGACAGAGCAATCAGCCCCAGCATTTT.

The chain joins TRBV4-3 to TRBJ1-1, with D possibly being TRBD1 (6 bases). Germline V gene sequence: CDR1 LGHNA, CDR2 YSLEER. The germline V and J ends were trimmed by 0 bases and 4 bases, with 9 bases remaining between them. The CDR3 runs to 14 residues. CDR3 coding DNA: TGCGCCAGCAGCCAAGATACAGGGATCACTGAAGCTTTCTTT. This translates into CASSQDTGITEAFF.

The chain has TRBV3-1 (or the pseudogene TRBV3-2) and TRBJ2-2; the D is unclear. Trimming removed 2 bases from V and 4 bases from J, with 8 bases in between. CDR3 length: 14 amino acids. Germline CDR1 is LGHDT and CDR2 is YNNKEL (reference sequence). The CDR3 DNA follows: TGTGCCAGCAGCCAAACGTTCGGCACCGGGGAGCTGTTTTTT. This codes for CASSQTFGTGELFF.

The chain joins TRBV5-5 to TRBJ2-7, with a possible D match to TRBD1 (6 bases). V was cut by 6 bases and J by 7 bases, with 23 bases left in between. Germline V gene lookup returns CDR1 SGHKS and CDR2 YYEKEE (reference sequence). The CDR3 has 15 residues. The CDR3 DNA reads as TGTGCCAGCACCCTTATTGCAGGGGCGGCAGGGGAGCAGTACTTC. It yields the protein CASTLIAGAAGEQYF.

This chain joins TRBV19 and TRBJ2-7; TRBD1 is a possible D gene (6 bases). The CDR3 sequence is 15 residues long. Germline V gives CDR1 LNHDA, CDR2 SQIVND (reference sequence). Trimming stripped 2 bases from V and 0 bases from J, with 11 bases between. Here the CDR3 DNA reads TGTGCCAGTAGTATACGAGGGGACACCTCCTACGAGCAGTACTTC. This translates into CASSIRGDTSYEQYF.

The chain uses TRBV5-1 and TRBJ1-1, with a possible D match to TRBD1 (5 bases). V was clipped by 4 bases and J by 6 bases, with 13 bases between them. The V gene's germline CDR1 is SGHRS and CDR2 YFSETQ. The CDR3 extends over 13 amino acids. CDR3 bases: TGCGCCAGCAGCCTTGTACCGGGGGCTGAAGCTTTCTTT. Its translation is CASSLVPGAEAFF.

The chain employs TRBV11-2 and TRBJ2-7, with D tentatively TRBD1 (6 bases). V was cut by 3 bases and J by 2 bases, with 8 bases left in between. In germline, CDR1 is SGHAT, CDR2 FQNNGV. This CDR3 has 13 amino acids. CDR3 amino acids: CASSFQGTYEQYF. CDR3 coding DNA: TGTGCCAGCAGCTTTCAGGGGACCTACGAGCAGTACTTC.

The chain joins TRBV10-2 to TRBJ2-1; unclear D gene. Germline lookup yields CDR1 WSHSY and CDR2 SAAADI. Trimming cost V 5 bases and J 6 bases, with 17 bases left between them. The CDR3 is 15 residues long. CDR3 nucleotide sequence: TGCGCCAGCAGTATCCCCCGGCCGGGTATCAATGAGCAGTTCTTC. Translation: CASSIPRPGINEQFF.

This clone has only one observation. This CDR3 reads CASSAVGQVYNSPLHF. CDR3 nucleotide sequence: TGTGCCAGCAGTGCCGTGGGGCAGGTCTATAATTCACCCCTCCACTTT. The chain has TRBV6-1 and TRBJ1-6; a possible D gene is TRBD1 (5 bases). The CDR3 is 16 amino acids. V lost 4 bases and J lost 3, with 13 bases in between. Germline V gives CDR1 MNHNS, CDR2 SASEGT.